This T cell receptor beta chain was sequenced during a study of tumor-infiltrating lymphocytes in localized non-small cell lung cancer. The overall study: Several tumor histologies, both smoking statuses, and some post-neoadjuvant chemotherapy samples were included. Study results and caveats: No T-cell fraction difference was seen between IM1 and IM2 tumors. Not all patients were TCR sequenced, owing to tissue quantity. Higher tumor T cell infiltration than in uninvolved lung was supported by TCRbeta sequencing.

As regards this clone: Its antigen is unknown.

The repertoire was sequenced with immunoSEQ multiplex PCR; TCRdb's copy has only in-frame clones and lacks some. This table holds under 10,000 clones, roughly 76% found once. The CDR3 extends over 14 amino acids. The germline gives CDR1 SNHLY, CDR2 FYNNEI. Trimming took off 8 bases at V and 5 bases at J, with 15 bases between the two ends. The specimen was uninvolved lung tissue not adjacent to the tumor. The receptor comes from a human donor with non-small cell lung cancer. The V call is TRBV2, the J call TRBJ2-2, with D possibly being TRBD2 (5 bases). CDR3 region: CASGKGVGTGELFF. The DNA for the CDR3 is TGTGCCAGCGGGAAGGGAGTTGGTACCGGGGAGCTGTTTTTT.